This T cell receptor (beta chain) derives from a study of post-analysis software for immune sequencing data (dated by TCRdb to the mid-2010s). General notes on the study: The recorded disease courses included relapsing-remitting, secondary progressive and progressive-relapsing multiple sclerosis, and some patients had no subtype annotation. The patient repertoires were compared against 11 previously published healthy control repertoires obtained from donors aged roughly 6 to 26 years. A subset of samples was prepared in parallel using single-end sample barcoding, then pooled and co-amplified after Illumina adapter ligation.

With regard to this clonotype: Its antigen target is currently unknown. No base quality values were provided; no much bigger clone lies one nucleotide off.

The research as a whole found: When samples were clustered directly using the F measure, samples prepared in the same batch co-clustered strongly, which prompted a batch-effect correction. The control group was slightly older than the multiple sclerosis patient group. Normalized Chao1 diversity was significantly lower in multiple sclerosis patients than controls, suggesting substantial peripheral T-cell clonal expansion.

To demonstrate the VDJtools post-analysis software, TCR beta repertoires were profiled from the peripheral blood of roughly 14 young patients with multiple sclerosis. The patients with multiple sclerosis were children and adolescents between about 6 and 16 years of age. The library was obtained by PCR. TCRdb records Illumina HiSeq 2500 as the sequencer. Unique molecular identifiers were incorporated into TCR beta cDNA libraries to reduce PCR and sequencing biases. Per 1 to 10 million input T cells, around 500,000 cDNA molecules were obtained, such that each molecule approximated one T cell. The same protocol used for the earlier healthy control dataset was applied to prepare and sequence the patient libraries. Within a given batch, samples were prepared together, multiplexed and sequenced on the same HiSeq lane. Per the authors' processing: Raw barcoded reads were processed with MIGEC, discarding single-read molecular identifier groups before consensus assembly and CDR3 extraction. VDJtools was used for post-analysis of the clonotype tables, and diversity was normalized by down-sampling every dataset to the size of the smallest sample. Repertoire overlap clustering matched CDR3 amino acid but not nucleotide sequences to correct batch-related cross-sample contamination. TCRdb reanalyzed the raw reads on its own, using fastp at Q25 for trimming and MiXCR for clone calling, and kept in-frame beta chains. All rows with the same CDR3 protein become a single entry with the most common DNA and genes. These V and J calls are TCRdb output, not the study's own analysis. The sample table shows 450,000 to 650,000 distinct CDR3 sequences, and roughly 47% are seen once. The ten most abundant clones make up 1.5% to 2% of the sample.

The TCR was taken from a girl under 18 with multiple sclerosis. Sequenced sample: blood.

The DNA sequence is given as TGCGCCAGCAGCTACGAAGCGGAAGCTTTCTTT. This yields the protein CASSYEAEAFF. Recombination connected TRBV5-1 to TRBJ1-1; no D gene can be assigned with confidence. V loses 3 bases of germline sequence and J loses 8 bases, and the interval between the two ends is 8 bases. From cysteine to phenylalanine, the CDR3 is 11 amino acids long. Here the CDR3 DNA is all that survives: 33 bases in frame from base 1. The germline V gene provides CDR1 SGHRS and CDR2 YFSETQ.